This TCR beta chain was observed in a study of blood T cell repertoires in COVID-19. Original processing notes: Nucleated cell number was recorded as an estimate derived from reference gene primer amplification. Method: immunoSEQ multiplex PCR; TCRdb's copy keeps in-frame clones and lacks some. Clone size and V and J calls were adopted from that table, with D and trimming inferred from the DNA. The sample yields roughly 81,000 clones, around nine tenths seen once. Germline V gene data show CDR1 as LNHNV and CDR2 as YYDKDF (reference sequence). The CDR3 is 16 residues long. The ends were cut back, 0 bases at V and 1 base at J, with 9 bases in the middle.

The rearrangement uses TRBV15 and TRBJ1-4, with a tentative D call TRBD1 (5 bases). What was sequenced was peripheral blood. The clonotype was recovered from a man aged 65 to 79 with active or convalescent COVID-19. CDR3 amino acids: CATSRDHGGTNEKLFF. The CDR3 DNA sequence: TGTGCCACCAGCAGAGATCACGGGGGAACTAATGAAAAACTGTTTTTT. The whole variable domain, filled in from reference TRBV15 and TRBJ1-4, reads DAMVIQNPRYQVTQFGKPVTLSCSQTLNHNVMYWYQQKSSQAPKLLFHYYDKDFNNEADTPDNFQSRRPNTSFCFLDIRSPGLGDTAMYLCATSRDHGGTNEKLFFGSGTQLSVL.